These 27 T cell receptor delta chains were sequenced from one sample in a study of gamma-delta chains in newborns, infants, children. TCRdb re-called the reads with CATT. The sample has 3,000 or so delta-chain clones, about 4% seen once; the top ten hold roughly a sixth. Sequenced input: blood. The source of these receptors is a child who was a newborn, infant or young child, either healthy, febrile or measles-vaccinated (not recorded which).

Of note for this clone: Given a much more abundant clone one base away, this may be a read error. CDR3 protein: CACNATGGYPSSWDTRQMFF. CDR3 sequence (DNA): TGTGCCTGTAACGCTACTGGGGGATACCCTAGCTCCTGGGACACCCGACAGATGTTTTTC. J is TRDJ3 and V is TRDV2, with 12 positions matching TRDD3. Germline V gene lookup returns CDR1 GEAIGNYY and CDR2 EKD. J lost 0 bases, V lost 6 bases, and 11 bases had no gene match. The CDR3 extends over 20 amino acids.

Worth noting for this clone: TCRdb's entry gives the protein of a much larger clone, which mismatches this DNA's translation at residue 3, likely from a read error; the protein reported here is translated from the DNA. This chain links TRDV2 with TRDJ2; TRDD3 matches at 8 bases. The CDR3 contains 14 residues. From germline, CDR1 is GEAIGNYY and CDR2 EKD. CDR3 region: CAYDTWGMTAQLFF. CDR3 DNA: TGTGCCTATGACACCTGGGGGATGACAGCACAACTCTTCTTT.

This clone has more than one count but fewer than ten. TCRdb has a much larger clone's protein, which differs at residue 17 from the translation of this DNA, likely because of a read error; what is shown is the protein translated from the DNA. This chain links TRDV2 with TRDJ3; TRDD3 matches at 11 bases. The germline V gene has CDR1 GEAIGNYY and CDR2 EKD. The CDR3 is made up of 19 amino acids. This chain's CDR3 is CACDILGDRSSWDTRQTFF. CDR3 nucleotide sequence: TGTGCCTGTGACATACTGGGGGATAGAAGCTCCTGGGACACCCGACAGACGTTTTTC.

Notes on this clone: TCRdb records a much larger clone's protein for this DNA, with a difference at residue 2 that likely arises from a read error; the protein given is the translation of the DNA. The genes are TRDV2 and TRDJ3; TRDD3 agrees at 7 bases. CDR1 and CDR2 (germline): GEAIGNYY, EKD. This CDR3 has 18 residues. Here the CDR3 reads CSCDTGWGESWDTRQMFF. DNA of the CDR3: TGTTCCTGTGACACCGGCTGGGGGGAATCCTGGGACACCCGACAGATGTTTTTC.

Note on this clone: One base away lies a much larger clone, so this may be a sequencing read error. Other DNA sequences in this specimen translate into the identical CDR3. DNA of the CDR3: TGTGCCTGTGACACCGTACTGGGAAGGTCCTGGGATACCCGACAGATGTTTTTC. This gives the protein CACDTVLGRSWDTRQMFF. This sequence joins TRDV2 and TRDJ3; TRDD3 might be the D (6 bases). The CDR3 is 18 residues long. Germline CDR1 GEAIGNYY, CDR2 EKD.

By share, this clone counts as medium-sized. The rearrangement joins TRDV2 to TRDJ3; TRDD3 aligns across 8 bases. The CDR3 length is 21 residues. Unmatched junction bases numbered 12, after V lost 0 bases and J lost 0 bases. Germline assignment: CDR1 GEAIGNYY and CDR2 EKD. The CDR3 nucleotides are TGTGCCTGTGACACCCCTGAACTGGGGGCAACAATCTCCTGGGACACCCGACAGATGTTTTTC. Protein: CACDTPELGATISWDTRQMFF.

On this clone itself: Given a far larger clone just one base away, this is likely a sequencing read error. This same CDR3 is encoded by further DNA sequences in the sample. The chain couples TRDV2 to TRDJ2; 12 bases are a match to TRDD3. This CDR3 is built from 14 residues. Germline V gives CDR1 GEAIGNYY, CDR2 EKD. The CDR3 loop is CACDVLGDTAQLFF. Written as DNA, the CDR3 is TGTGCCTGTGACGTACTGGGGGATACAGCGCAACTCTTCTTT.

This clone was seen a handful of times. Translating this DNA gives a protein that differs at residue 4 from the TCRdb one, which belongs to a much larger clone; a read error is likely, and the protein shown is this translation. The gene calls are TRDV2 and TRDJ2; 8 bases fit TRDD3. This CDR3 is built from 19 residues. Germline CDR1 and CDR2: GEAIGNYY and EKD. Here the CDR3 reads CACNTVTGGSPALTAQLFF. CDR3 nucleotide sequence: TGTGCCTGTAACACCGTCACTGGGGGTTCCCCTGCTTTGACAGCACAACTCTTCTTT.

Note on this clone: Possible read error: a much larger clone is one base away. CDR3 DNA sequence: TGTGCCTGTGACCGGGTTGGGACAGGGGGATACGCGAAGAGCCCCTGGGACACCCGACAGATGTTTTTC. This gives the protein CACDRVGTGGYAKSPWDTRQMFF. The chain couples TRDV2 to TRDJ3, with 10 nucleotides matching TRDD3. The J gene is not listed in TCRdb, so it was assigned here from a DNA match to germline. The CDR3 contains 23 residues. Germline V lookup: CDR1 GEAIGNYY, CDR2 EKD. J gave up 2 bases and V 3 bases, and 21 bases lay outside the gene matches.

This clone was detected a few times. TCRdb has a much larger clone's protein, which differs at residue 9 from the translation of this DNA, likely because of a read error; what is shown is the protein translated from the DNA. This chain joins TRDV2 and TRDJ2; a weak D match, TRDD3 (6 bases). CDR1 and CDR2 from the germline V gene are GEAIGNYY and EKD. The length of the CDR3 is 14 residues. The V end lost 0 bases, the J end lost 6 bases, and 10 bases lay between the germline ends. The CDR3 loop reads CACDTWGLAAQLFF. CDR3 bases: TGTGCCTGTGACACCTGGGGATTGGCAGCACAACTCTTCTTT.

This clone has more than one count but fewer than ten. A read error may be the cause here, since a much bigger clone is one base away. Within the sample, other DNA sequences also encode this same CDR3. The CDR3 sequence is CACDTTPTGGYFSWDTRQMFF. In DNA form, the CDR3 reads TGTGCCTGTGACACCACCCCGACTGGGGGATACTTCTCCTGGGACACCCGACAGATGTTTTTC. V usage is TRDV2 and J usage is TRDJ3; 12 bases line up with TRDD3. The CDR3 is 21 residues long. The germline V gene encodes CDR1 GEAIGNYY and CDR2 EKD. Trimming removed 0 bases from V and 0 bases from J; junction bases left unmatched: 8.

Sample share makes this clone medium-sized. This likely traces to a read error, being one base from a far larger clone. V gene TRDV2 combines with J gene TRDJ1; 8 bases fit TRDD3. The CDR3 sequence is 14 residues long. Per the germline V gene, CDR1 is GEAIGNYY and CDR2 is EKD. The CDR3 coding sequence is TGTGCCCGTGACATACTGGGGGACACCGATAAACTCATCTTT. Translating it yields CARDILGDTDKLIF.

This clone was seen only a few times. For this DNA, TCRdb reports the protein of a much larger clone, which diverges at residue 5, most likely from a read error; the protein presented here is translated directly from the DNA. In DNA, the CDR3 is TGTGCCTGTGACGAAATACTGGGGGACTCCTGGGACACCCGACAGATGTTTTTC. Its protein is CACDEILGDSWDTRQMFF. The rearrangement joins TRDV2 to TRDJ3, with 9 bases matching TRDD3. V dropped 3 bases and J dropped 0; count of bases not matched to a gene: 5. The length of the CDR3 is 18 residues. The germline gives CDR1 GEAIGNYY, CDR2 EKD.

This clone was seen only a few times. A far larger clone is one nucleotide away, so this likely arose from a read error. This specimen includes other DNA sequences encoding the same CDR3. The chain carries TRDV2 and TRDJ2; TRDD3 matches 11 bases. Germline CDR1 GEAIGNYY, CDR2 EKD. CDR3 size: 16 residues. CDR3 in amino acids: CACDTLGDTLTAQLFF. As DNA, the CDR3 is TGTGCCTGTGACACCCTGGGGGATACTTTGACAGCGCAACTCTTCTTT.

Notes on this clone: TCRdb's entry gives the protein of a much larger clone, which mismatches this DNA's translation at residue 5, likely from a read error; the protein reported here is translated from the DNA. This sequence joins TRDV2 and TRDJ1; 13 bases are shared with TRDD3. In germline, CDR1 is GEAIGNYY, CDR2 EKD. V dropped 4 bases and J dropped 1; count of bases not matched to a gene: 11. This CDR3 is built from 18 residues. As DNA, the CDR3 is TGTGCCTGTGAGCCCCTCGGTACTGGGGGATACGTCACCGATAAACTCATCTTT. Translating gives CACEPLGTGGYVTDKLIF.

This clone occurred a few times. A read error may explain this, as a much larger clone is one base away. As DNA, the CDR3 is TGTGCCTGTGACTCTCTACTGGGGGATATGAGCTCCTGGGACAACCGACAGATGTTTTTC. This codes for CACDSLLGDMSSWDNRQMFF. The chain uses TRDV2 and TRDJ3; 11 bases agree with TRDD3. This CDR3 contains 20 residues. Germline V gene data show CDR1 as GEAIGNYY and CDR2 as EKD.

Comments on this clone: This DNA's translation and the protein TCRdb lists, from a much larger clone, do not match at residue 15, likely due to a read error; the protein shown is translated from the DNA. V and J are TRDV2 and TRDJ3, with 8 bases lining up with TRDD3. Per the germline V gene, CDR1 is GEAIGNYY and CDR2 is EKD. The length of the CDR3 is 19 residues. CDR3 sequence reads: CACDVLLGVHSWDTLQMFF. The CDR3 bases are TGTGCCTGTGACGTGTTACTGGGGGTCCACTCCTGGGACACCCTACAGATGTTTTTC.

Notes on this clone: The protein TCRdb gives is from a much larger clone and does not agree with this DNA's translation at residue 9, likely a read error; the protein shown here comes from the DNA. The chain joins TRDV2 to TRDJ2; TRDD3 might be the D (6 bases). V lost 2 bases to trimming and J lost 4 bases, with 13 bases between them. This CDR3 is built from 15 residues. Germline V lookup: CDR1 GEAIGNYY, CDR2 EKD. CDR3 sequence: CACDSLGASTAQLFF. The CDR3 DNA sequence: TGTGCCTGTGACAGTTTGGGGGCCTCGACAGCACAACTCTTCTTT.

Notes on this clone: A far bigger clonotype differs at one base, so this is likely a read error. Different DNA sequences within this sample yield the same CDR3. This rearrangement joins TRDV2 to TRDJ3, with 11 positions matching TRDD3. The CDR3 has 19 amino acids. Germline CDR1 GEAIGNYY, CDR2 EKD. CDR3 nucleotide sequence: TGTGCCTGTGACACCGTACTGGGGGATAGCTCCTGGGACACCCGACAGATGTTCTTC. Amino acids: CACDTVLGDSSWDTRQMFF.

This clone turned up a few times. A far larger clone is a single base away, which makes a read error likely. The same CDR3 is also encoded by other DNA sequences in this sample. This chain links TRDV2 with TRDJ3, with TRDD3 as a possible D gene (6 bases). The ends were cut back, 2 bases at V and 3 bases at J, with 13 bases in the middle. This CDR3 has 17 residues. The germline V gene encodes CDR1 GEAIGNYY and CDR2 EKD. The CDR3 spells CACDKVGGYWDTRQMFF. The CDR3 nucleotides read TGTGCCTGTGACAAGGTTGGGGGGTACTGGGACACCCGACAGATGTTTTTC.

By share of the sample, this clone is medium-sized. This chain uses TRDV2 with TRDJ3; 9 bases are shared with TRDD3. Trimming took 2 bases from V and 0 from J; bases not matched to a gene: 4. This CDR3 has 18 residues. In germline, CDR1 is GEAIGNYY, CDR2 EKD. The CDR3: CACDKALGDSWDTRQMFF. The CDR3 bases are TGTGCCTGTGACAAGGCACTGGGGGACTCCTGGGACACCCGACAGATGTTTTTC.

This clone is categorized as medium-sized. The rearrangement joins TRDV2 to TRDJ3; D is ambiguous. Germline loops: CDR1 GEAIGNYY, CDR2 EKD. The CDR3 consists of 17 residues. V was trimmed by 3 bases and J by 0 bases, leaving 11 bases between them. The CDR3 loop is CACDASVYSWDTRQMFF. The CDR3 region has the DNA TGTGCCTGTGACGCTTCAGTTTACTCCTGGGACACCCGACAGATGTTTTTC.

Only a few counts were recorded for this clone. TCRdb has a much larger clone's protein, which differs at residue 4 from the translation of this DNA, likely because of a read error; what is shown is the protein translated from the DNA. CDR3 DNA: TGTGCCTGTGTCTCACTGGGGGATAATTCCGATAAACTCATCTTT. Its protein is CACVSLGDNSDKLIF. V and J are TRDV2 and TRDJ1; 11 bases align to TRDD3. V shed 5 bases and J 3 bases; nucleotides not matched to a gene: 7. The CDR3 length is 15 residues. CDR1 and CDR2 from the germline V gene are GEAIGNYY and EKD.

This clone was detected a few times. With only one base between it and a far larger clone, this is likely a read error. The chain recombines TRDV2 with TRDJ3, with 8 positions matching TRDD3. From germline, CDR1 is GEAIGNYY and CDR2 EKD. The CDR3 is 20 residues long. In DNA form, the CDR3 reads TGTGCCTGTGACACCGTGGGGGATTCTGGCAGCTCCTGGGACGCCCGACAGATGTTTTTC. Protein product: CACDTVGDSGSSWDARQMFF.

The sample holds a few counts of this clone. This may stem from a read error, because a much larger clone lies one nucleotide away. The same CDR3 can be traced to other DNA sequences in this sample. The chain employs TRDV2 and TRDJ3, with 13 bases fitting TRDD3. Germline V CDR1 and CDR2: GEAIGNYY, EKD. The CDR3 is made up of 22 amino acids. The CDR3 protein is CACDLTVTGGYASAWDTRQMFF. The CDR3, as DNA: TGTGCCTGTGATCTGACCGTTACTGGGGGATACGCTAGCGCCTGGGACACTCGACAGATGTTTTTC.

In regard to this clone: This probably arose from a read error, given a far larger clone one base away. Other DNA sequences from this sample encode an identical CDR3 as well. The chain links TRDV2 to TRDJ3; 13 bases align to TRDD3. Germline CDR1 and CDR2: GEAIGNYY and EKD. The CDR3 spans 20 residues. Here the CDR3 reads CACDTVLGDTSSWDTRQMFF. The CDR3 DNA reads TGCGCCTGTGACACCGTACTGGGGGATACGAGCTCCTGGGACACCCGACAGATGTTTTTC.

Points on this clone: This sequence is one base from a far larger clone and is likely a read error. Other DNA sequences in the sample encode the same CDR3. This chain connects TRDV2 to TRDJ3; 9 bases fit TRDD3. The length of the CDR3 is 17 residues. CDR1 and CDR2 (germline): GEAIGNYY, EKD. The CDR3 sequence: CACDSTGGSWDTRQMFF. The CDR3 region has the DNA TGTGCCTGCGACAGTACTGGGGGATCCTGGGACACCCGACAGATGTTTTTC.